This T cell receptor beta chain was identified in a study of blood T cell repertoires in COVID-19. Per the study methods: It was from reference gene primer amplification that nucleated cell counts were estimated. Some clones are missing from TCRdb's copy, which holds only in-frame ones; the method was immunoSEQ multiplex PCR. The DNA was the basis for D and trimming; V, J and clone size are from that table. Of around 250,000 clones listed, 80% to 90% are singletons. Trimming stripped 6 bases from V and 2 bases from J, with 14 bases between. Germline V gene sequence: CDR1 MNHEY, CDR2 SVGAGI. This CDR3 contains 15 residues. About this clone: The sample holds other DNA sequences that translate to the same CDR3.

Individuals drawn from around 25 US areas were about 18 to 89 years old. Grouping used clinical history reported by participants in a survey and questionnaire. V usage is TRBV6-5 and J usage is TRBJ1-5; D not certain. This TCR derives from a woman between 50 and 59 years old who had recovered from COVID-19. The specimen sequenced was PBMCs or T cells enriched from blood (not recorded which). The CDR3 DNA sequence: TGTGCCAGCAGCCCCGGCGGTCTAGGCAATCAGCCCCAGCATTTT. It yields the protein CASSPGGLGNQPQHF.